The 27 T cell receptor beta chains presented below share a single source sample, sequenced in a study of blood T cell repertoires in COVID-19. This table comes from immunoSEQ multiplex PCR, and its TCRdb copy is limited to in-frame clones, with some not included. The data show 220,000 or so clones, almost 90% seen once. The sequenced sample was PBMCs or T cells enriched from blood (not recorded which). The receptor source for this set is a woman aged 45-59 years with acute COVID-19.

J is TRBJ1-4 and V is TRBV18; D not resolved. The germline gives CDR1 KGHSH, CDR2 LQKENI. V was trimmed by 1 base and J by 8 bases, leaving 11 bases between them. The CDR3 has 14 residues. The CDR3 here is CASSPRVEGEKLFF. In DNA form, the CDR3 reads TGTGCCAGCTCACCACGGGTCGAGGGAGAAAAACTGTTTTTT.

The chain couples TRBV7-8 to TRBJ2-7; D is ambiguous. This CDR3 spans 12 amino acids. V shed 8 bases and J shed 0 bases, with 8 bases lying between them. Germline CDR1 and CDR2: SGHVS and FQNEAQ. The CDR3, as DNA: TGTGCCAGCCGACTCGACTCCTACGAGCAGTACTTC. It translates to CASRLDSYEQYF.

The CDR3 loop is CSAFRGETQYF. As DNA, the CDR3 is TGCAGTGCTTTCAGGGGAGAGACCCAGTACTTC. The chain combines TRBV20-1 with TRBJ2-5, with TRBD1 as a possible D gene (6 bases). From germline, CDR1 is DFQATT and CDR2 SNEGSKA (reference sequence). The V gene lost 5 bases and the J gene lost 4 bases, with 8 bases spanning the gap. The CDR3 runs to 11 residues.

This clone has only one observation. This chain uses TRBV9 with TRBJ2-2; TRBD1 matches at 8 bases. Germline CDR1 is SGDLS and CDR2 is YYNGEE. V lost 3 bases, J lost 7 bases, and 14 bases stayed unmatched. The CDR3 is 17 residues long. The CDR3 sequence is CASSAPGQVHKGGELFF. The DNA for the CDR3 is TGTGCCAGCAGCGCGCCGGGACAGGTCCATAAGGGCGGGGAGCTGTTTTTT.

This chain joins TRBV11-2 and TRBJ1-4; D remains ambiguous. CDR1 is SGHAT and CDR2 is FQNNGV in the germline V gene. Trimming stripped 3 bases from V and 6 bases from J, with 17 bases between. CDR3 size: 16 residues. The CDR3 DNA is TGTGCCAGCAGCTTCTCCCCCAGCAGCGAGGATGAAAAACTGTTTTTT. It is translated as CASSFSPSSEDEKLFF.

The DNA of the CDR3 is TGTGCCAGCAGCTTGGACAGGGATTTTAACGAAAAACTGTTTTTT. It translates to CASSLDRDFNEKLFF. This chain joins TRBV7-9 and TRBJ1-4; 8 bases fit TRBD1. After removal of 3 bases from V and 8 bases from J, the junction contained 8 bases not matched to a gene. CDR3 length equals 15 residues. In germline, CDR1 is SEHNR, CDR2 FQNEAQ (reference sequence). The full variable domain, rest sourced from reference TRBV7-9 and TRBJ1-4, is DTGVSQNPRHKITKRGQNVTFRCDPISEHNRLYWYRQTLGQGPEFLTYFQNEAQLEKSRLLSDRFSAERPKGSFSTLEIQRTEQGDSAMYLCASSLDRDFNEKLFFGSGTQLSVL.

The chain links TRBV7-2 to TRBJ1-5, with TRBD1 as a possible D gene (6 bases). Germline CDR1 and CDR2: SGHTA and FQGNSA. There are 14 residues in the CDR3. Trimming stripped 5 bases from V and 4 bases from J, with 12 bases between. This CDR3 is CASSVDSVNQPQHF. The CDR3 DNA reads as TGTGCCAGCAGCGTGGACAGCGTGAATCAGCCCCAGCATTTT.

The chain employs TRBV5-8 and TRBJ2-7, with TRBD2 matching over 7 bases. The trim removed 4 bases at V and 0 bases at J, leaving 7 bases unmatched. The CDR3 is made up of 15 amino acids. Germline-derived CDR1 and CDR2 are SGHTS and YDEGEE. The CDR3 here is CASSPRGTFSYEQYF. CDR3 coding DNA: TGTGCCAGCAGCCCGCGGGGGACCTTCTCCTACGAGCAGTACTTC.

The chain carries TRBV11-2 and TRBJ2-7; the D gene is possibly TRBD2 (6 bases). Germline CDR1 is SGHAT and CDR2 is FQNNGV. Trimming took 5 bases from V and 1 from J, leaving 18 bases between them. CDR3 length: 16 amino acids. DNA for the CDR3: TGTGCCAGCAGCCCCCGTCGGGGGTTGTATTCCTACGAGCAGTACTTC. This codes for CASSPRRGLYSYEQYF.

This chain joins TRBV23-1 and TRBJ2-4; possibly TRBD1 for D (6 bases). TRBV23-1 is an ORF, and what it does is uncertain. V lost 4 bases and J 1 base, leaving 20 bases between the germline ends. The CDR3 is 18 residues long. CDR3 nucleotide sequence: TGCGCCAGCAGTCCAGCCGGCAGAACAGGGTCTGCCAAAAACATTCAGTACTTC. Translated: CASSPAGRTGSAKNIQYF.

In its sample, this clone was seen a few times. J is TRBJ2-7 and V is TRBV18, with 7 bases that match TRBD1. The CDR3 is 14 residues long. V trimming: 5 bases; J trimming: 4 bases; junction bases outside the gene matches: 8. CDR1 is KGHSH, CDR2 LQKENI, per germline. The CDR3 nucleotides read TGTGCCAGCTCATTAAGACAGGGAATGTACGAGCAGTACTTC. This codes for CASSLRQGMYEQYF.

The chain has TRBV7-8 and TRBJ2-1; TRBD2 aligns across 9 bases. V shed 6 bases and J 4 bases; nucleotides not matched to a gene: 13. In germline, CDR1 is SGHVS, CDR2 FQNEAQ. This CDR3 contains 17 residues. The CDR3 DNA follows: TGTGCCAGCAGTTCGATAGTAGCGGGAGACTTGTACAATGAGCAGTTCTTC. The encoded protein is CASSSIVAGDLYNEQFF. The variable domain in full, with the rest retrieved from reference TRBV7-8 and TRBJ2-1, is GAGVSQSPRYKVAKRGQDVALRCDPISGHVSLFWYQQALGQGPEFLTYFQNEAQLDKSGLPSDRFFAERPEGSVSTLKIQRTQQEDSAVYLCASSSIVAGDLYNEQFFGPGTRLTVL.

The V and J genes are TRBV7-6 and TRBJ1-4, with 8 nucleotides matching TRBD1. After removal of 4 bases from V and 0 bases from J, the junction contained 13 bases not matched to a gene. This CDR3 comprises 19 residues. Germline V gene sequence: CDR1 SGHVS, CDR2 FNYEAQ. DNA of the CDR3: TGTGCCAGCAGCTCAATGAGATGGACAGGGCCCACAACTAATGAAAAACTGTTTTTT. Translation: CASSSMRWTGPTTNEKLFF.

This clone was recorded once. The genes are TRBV2 and TRBJ1-5, with unresolved D. The CDR3 has 15 amino acids. Germline V CDR1 and CDR2: SNHLY, FYNNEI. The V end lost 3 bases, the J end lost 0 bases, and 9 bases lay between the germline ends. Here the CDR3 reads CASSEGANSNQPQHF. The CDR3 DNA follows: TGTGCCAGCAGTGAGGGCGCGAATAGCAATCAGCCCCAGCATTTT. Full variable domain (missing parts from reference TRBV2 and TRBJ1-5): EPEVTQTPSHQVTQMGQEVILRCVPISNHLYFYWYRQILGQKVEFLVSFYNNEISEKSEIFDDQFSVERPDGSNFTLKIRSTKLEDSAMYFCASSEGANSNQPQHFGDGTRLSIL.

The CDR3 reads CASSSTTQGNNEQFF. Written as DNA, the CDR3 is TGCGCCAGCAGCTCAACTACTCAGGGAAACAATGAGCAGTTCTTC. V is TRBV5-1 and J is TRBJ2-1; TRBD1 is a possible D gene (5 bases). CDR3 length equals 15 residues. Germline values: CDR1 SGHRS, CDR2 YFSETQ. Trimming pared 3 bases from V and 5 bases from J, leaving 15 bases between.

The V gene is TRBV9, the J gene TRBJ1-6; D possibly corresponds to TRBD1 (6 bases). V dropped 0 bases and J dropped 6 bases, with 13 bases sitting between them. The CDR3 runs 16 residues. Germline V gives CDR1 SGDLS, CDR2 YYNGEE. CDR3 residues: CASSVGGGVSNSPLHF. The CDR3 nucleotides read TGTGCCAGCAGCGTAGGAGGGGGAGTGAGTAATTCACCCCTCCACTTT.

The chain is built from TRBV18 and TRBJ1-1; 7 nucleotides line up with TRBD1. In germline, CDR1 is KGHSH, CDR2 LQKENI. This CDR3 is built from 16 residues. V lost 4 bases to trimming and J lost 1 base; unmatched junction nucleotides: 9. CDR3 sequence (DNA): TGTGCCAGCTCACAAACAGGGGCCCGCGGGAACACTGAAGCTTTCTTT. This codes for CASSQTGARGNTEAFF.

CDR3 nucleotide sequence: TGTGCCAGTACCGAGGTGGGATCGGACTATAGCAATCAGCCCCAGCATTTT. It specifies CASTEVGSDYSNQPQHF. The chain combines TRBV19 with TRBJ1-5; no clear D gene. Trimming cost V 7 bases and J 0 bases, with 19 bases left between them. Per germline, CDR1 LNHDA and CDR2 SQIVND (reference sequence). This CDR3 has 17 amino acids.

The chain employs TRBV7-9 and TRBJ2-3; possibly TRBD1 for D (6 bases). V dropped 5 bases and J dropped 0 bases, with 21 bases sitting between them. The CDR3 loop spans 18 amino acids. Germline values: CDR1 SEHNR, CDR2 FQNEAQ (reference sequence). The CDR3: CASSGPDRRRTSTDTQYF. DNA of the CDR3: TGTGCCAGCAGCGGACCTGACAGGAGGAGAACTAGCACAGATACGCAGTATTTT.

This chain joins TRBV7-9 and TRBJ2-7, with a weak D call TRBD1 (5 bases). The germline gives CDR1 SEHNR, CDR2 FQNEAQ (reference sequence). This CDR3 comprises 13 residues. The V and J ends lost 7 bases and 3 bases respectively, with 13 bases between them. This chain's CDR3 is CASTPPGHYEQYF. CDR3 bases: TGTGCCAGCACCCCCCCCGGACACTACGAGCAGTACTTC. Variable domain in full (rest from reference TRBV7-9 and TRBJ2-7): DTGVSQNPRHKITKRGQNVTFRCDPISEHNRLYWYRQTLGQGPEFLTYFQNEAQLEKSRLLSDRFSAERPKGSFSTLEIQRTEQGDSAMYLCASTPPGHYEQYFGPGTRLTVT.

This rearrangement joins TRBV4-3 to TRBJ2-5, with 8 bases matching TRBD2. Germline CDR1 and CDR2: LGHNA and YSLEER. Germline trimming cut 1 base from V and 7 bases from J; bases unmatched to any gene: 8. The length of the CDR3 is 15 residues. The chain's CDR3 is CASSQAVSGTGTQYF. CDR3 coding DNA: TGCGCCAGCAGCCAAGCGGTTAGCGGGACGGGGACCCAGTACTTC.

The V gene is TRBV4-2, the J gene TRBJ2-7, with unresolved D. From germline, CDR1 is LGHNA and CDR2 YNFKEQ. V lost 4 bases, J lost 1 base, and 8 bases lay in between. This CDR3 has 13 residues. The DNA of the CDR3 is TGTGCCAGCAGCCCTATCGATTCCTACGAGCAGTACTTC. Translating it yields CASSPIDSYEQYF.

The chain carries TRBV7-9 and TRBJ2-4; 7 nucleotides agree with TRBD2. Germline values: CDR1 SEHNR, CDR2 FQNEAQ (reference sequence). The CDR3 sequence is 14 residues long. J lost 8 bases, V lost 3 bases, and 7 bases had no gene match. Here the CDR3 DNA reads TGTGCCAGCAGCTTGCCGGGAGGCCGGGACATTCAGTACTTC. Its protein product is CASSLPGGRDIQYF.

In this sample, this clone turned up a few times. Written as DNA, the CDR3 is TGTGCCAGCAGTGAATTCGGGACAGGGGTAGAGTCACCCCTCCACTTT. It specifies CASSEFGTGVESPLHF. The chain couples TRBV6-1 to TRBJ1-6, with 10 bases aligning to TRBD1. CDR1 is MNHNS, CDR2 SASEGT, per germline. The CDR3 totals 16 residues. Losses at the gene ends were 2 bases for V and 10 bases for J; bases not matched to a gene: 8.

The rearrangement uses TRBV21-1 and TRBJ2-1; whether TRBD2, the table's D call, matches the DNA was not checked. TRBV21-1 is classified as a pseudogene. The CDR3 length is 14 residues. CDR3 protein: CASSCLASYNEQFF. As DNA, the CDR3 is TGTGCCAGCAGCTGTCTAGCGAGCTACAATGAGCAGTTCTTC.

The genes are TRBV3-1 (or the pseudogene TRBV3-2) and TRBJ1-5, with 9 bases lining up with TRBD1. The CDR3 runs to 16 residues. Trimming at V came to 3 bases and at J to 6 bases, leaving 9 bases not matched to a gene. The germline CDR1 and CDR2 sequences are LGHDT and YNNKEL (reference sequence). The CDR3: CASSHSGTGKAQPQHF. In nucleotides, the CDR3 is TGTGCCAGCAGCCATTCCGGGACAGGGAAAGCTCAGCCCCAGCATTTT.

This clone occurred a few times. The CDR3: CSVDGGSSGNTIYF. The DNA for the CDR3 is TGCAGCGTTGATGGGGGGTCCTCTGGAAACACCATATATTTT. The chain combines TRBV29-1 with TRBJ1-3; D possibly corresponds to TRBD1 (5 bases). This CDR3 is built from 14 residues. Germline-derived CDR1 and CDR2 are SQVTM and ANQGSEA. The V gene lost 3 bases and the J gene lost 0 bases, with 9 bases spanning the gap.